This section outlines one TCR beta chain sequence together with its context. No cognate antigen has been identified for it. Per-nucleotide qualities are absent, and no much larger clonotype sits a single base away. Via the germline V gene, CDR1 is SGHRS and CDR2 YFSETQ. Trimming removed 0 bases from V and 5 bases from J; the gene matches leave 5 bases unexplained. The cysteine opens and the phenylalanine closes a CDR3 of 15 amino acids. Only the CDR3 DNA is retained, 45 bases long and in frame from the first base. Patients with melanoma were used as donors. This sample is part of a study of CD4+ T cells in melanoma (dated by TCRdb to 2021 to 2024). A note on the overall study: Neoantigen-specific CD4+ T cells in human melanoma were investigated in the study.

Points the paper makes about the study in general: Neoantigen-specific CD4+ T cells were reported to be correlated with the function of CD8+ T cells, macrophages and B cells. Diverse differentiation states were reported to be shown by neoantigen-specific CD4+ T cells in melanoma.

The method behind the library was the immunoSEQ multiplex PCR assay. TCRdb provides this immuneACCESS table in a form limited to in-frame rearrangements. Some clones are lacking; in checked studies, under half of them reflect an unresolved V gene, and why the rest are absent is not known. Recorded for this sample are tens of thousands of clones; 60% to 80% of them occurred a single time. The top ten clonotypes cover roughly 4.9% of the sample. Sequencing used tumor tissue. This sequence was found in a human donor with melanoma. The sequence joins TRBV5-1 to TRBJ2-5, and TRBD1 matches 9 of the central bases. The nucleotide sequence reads TGCGCCAGCAGCTTGGACAGGGGGCGCCGGGAGACCCAGTACTTC. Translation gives CASSLDRGRRETQYF.